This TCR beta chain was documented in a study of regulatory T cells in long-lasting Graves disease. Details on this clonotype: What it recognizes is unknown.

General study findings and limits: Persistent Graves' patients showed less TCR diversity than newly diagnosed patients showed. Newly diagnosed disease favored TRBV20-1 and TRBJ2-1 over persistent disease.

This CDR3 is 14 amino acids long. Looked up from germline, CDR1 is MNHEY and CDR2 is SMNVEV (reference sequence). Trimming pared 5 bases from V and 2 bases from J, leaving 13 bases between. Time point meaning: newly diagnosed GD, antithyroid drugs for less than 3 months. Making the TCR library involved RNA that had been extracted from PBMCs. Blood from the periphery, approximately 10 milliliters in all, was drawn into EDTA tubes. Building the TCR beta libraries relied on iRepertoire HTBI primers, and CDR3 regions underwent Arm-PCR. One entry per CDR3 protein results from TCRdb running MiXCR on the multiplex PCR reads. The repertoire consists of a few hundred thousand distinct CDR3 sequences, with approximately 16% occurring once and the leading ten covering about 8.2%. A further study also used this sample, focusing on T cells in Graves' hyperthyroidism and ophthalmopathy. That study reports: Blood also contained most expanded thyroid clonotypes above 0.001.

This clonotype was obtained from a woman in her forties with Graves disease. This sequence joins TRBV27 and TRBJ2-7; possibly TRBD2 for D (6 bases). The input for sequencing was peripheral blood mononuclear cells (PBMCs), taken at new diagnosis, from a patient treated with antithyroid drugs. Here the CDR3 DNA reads TGTGCCAGCAGTGTCCCGGGAGCTCCCTACGAGCAGTACTTC. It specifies CASSVPGAPYEQYF.